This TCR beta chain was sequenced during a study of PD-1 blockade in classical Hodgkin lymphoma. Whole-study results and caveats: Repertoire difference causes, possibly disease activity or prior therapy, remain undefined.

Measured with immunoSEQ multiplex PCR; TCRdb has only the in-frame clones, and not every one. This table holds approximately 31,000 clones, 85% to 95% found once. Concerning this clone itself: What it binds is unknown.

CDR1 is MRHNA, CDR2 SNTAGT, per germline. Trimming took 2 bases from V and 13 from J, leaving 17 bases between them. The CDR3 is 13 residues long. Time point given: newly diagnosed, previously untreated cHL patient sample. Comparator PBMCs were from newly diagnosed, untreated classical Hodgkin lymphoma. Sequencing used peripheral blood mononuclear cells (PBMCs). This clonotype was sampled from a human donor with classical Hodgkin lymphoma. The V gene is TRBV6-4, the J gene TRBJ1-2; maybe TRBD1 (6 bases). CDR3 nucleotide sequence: TGTGCCAGCAGTGACCCCGGGGGCGCAGGGATCACCTTC. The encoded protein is CASSDPGGAGITF.